A single sample is the source of the 7 T cell receptor beta chains below, sequenced in a study of identical twins. TCRdb re-called the 5' RACE reads with MiXCR, one entry per CDR3 protein. The sample consists of 600,000 to 800,000 distinct CDR3 sequences, roughly 20% of them appearing once. The same specimen was also included in a second study, on T cells expressing NK-cell markers.

The source material was PBMCs. The receptors were gathered from a woman aged 18-29 years in good health.

The chain has TRBV2 and TRBJ2-3; no reliable D call. The CDR3 totals 13 residues. Trimming cost V 7 bases and J 6 bases, with 14 bases left between them. Germline V gives CDR1 SNHLY, CDR2 FYNNEI. The CDR3 region is CASNRVLDDTQYF. The CDR3 bases are TGTGCCAGCAATAGGGTTCTAGATGATACGCAGTATTTT.

In this sample, this clonotype turned up a few times. The rearrangement uses TRBV20-1 and TRBJ2-6; a possible D gene is TRBD1 (5 bases). The CDR3 consists of 15 residues. V was clipped by 3 bases and J by 1 base, with 10 bases between them. Germline CDR1 DFQATT, CDR2 SNEGSKA (reference sequence). CDR3 sequence: CSASMAGSGANVLTF. The CDR3 coding sequence is TGCAGTGCTAGTATGGCAGGGTCTGGGGCCAACGTCCTGACTTTC.

The sample holds one count of this clonotype. The chain links TRBV6-5 to TRBJ2-1; tentatively, D is TRBD2 (6 bases). From germline, CDR1 is MNHEY and CDR2 SVGAGI. Trimming cost V 6 bases and J 0 bases, with 12 bases left between them. The CDR3 extends over 15 amino acids. The CDR3 bases are TGTGCCAGCAGACCCGGAGGGGACTCCTACAATGAGCAGTTCTTC. This codes for CASRPGGDSYNEQFF.

This clonotype was detected only a few times. The chain uses TRBV7-8 and TRBJ1-2, with a weak D call TRBD1 (6 bases). V was shortened by 5 bases and J by 4 bases, with 14 bases between the two germline ends. This CDR3 has 14 residues. CDR1 and CDR2 from the germline V gene are SGHVS and FQNEAQ. In DNA form, the CDR3 reads TGTGCCAGCAGCCCGGGGGGGGGCACCTATGGCTACACCTTC. It encodes CASSPGGGTYGYTF.

This clonotype turned up a few times. CDR3 protein: CASSLGGPNYGYTF. The CDR3 nucleotides are TGCGCCAGCAGCTTGGGCGGACCTAACTATGGCTACACCTTC. V is TRBV5-1 and J is TRBJ1-2; D is ambiguous. The germline V gene encodes CDR1 SGHRS and CDR2 YFSETQ. There are 14 residues in the CDR3. V was trimmed by 0 bases and J by 0 bases, leaving 6 bases between them.

The V and J genes are TRBV25-1 and TRBJ2-7; 7 bases fit TRBD2. The CDR3 totals 14 residues. Germline CDR1 MGHDK, CDR2 SYGVNS. J lost 0 bases, V lost 1 base, and 0 bases had no gene match. DNA for the CDR3: TGTGCCAGCAGTGAATCGGGGGGCTCCTACGAGCAGTACTTC. Translated: CASSESGGSYEQYF.

The rearrangement joins TRBV20-1 to TRBJ2-7; 7 bases agree with TRBD2. V shed 0 bases and J 2 bases; nucleotides not matched to a gene: 10. The germline V gene encodes CDR1 DFQATT and CDR2 SNEGSKA (reference sequence). The CDR3 length is 16 residues. CDR3 loop: CSARDRNGRFAYEQYF. CDR3 DNA: TGCAGTGCTAGAGATCGTAACGGGAGGTTCGCCTACGAGCAGTACTTC.